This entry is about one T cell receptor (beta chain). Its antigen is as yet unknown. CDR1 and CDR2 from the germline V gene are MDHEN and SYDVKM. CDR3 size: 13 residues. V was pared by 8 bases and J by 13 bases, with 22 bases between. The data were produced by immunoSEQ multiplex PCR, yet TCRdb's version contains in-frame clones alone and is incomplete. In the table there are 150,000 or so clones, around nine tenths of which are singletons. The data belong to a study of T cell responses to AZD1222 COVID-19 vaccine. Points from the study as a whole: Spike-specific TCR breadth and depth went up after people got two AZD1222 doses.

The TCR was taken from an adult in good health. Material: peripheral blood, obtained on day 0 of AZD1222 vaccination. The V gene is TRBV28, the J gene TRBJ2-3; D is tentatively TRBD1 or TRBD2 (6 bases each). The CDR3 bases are TGTGCCAGCTGGGGCGGGCGGAGGGGGGCGGAGTATTTT. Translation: CASWGGRRGAEYF.